The 27 T cell receptor beta chains below were found in one sample sequenced in a study of T cells after posttransplantation cyclophosphamide. Treatment was busulfan-fludarabine conditioning, a marrow graft, and cyclophosphamide on days +3 and +4. The table came from immunoSEQ multiplex PCR; TCRdb's copy has only in-frame clones and leaves some out. This sample yields 2,200 or so clones, of which 55% to 75% are seen a single time; 15% to 20% belongs to the top ten. The specimen was PBMCs, collected after allogeneic stem cell transplant with posttransplant cyclophosphamide. These receptor sequences come from a male patient over 55 who received an allogeneic stem cell transplant from a related donor and was CMV-positive. Some T cells here may be from the graft donor.

The rearrangement uses TRBV21-1 and TRBJ2-3; the table assigns TRBD2, which was not confirmed against the DNA. TRBV21-1 is a pseudogene. This CDR3 has 16 amino acids. This CDR3 reads CASSMALAEDTDTQYF. The CDR3, as DNA: TGTGCCAGCAGCATGGCACTAGCGGAGGACACAGATACGCAGTATTTT.

The CDR3 nucleotides are TGTGCCAGCAGCTTACGTTTCAAGAGTGAGCAGTTCTTC. This sequence encodes CASSLRFKSEQFF. The chain is built from TRBV7-2 and TRBJ2-1; D uncertain. The ends were cut back, 2 bases at V and 9 bases at J, with 11 bases in the middle. The CDR3 is 13 residues long. CDR1 and CDR2 from the germline V gene are SGHTA and FQGNSA.

This clone was counted once. This chain joins TRBV10-2 and TRBJ2-1; D is undetermined. Trimming cost V 0 bases and J 9 bases, with 18 bases left between them. The CDR3 spans 16 residues. The germline CDR1 and CDR2 sequences are WSHSY and SAAADI. CDR3 region: CASSESPLSVEIEQFF. DNA of the CDR3: TGCGCCAGCAGTGAGTCTCCGTTGAGCGTCGAGATTGAGCAGTTCTTC.

The rearrangement uses TRBV5-8 and TRBJ2-5, with TRBD1 as a possible D gene (5 bases). The germline V gene has CDR1 SGHTS and CDR2 YDEGEE. There are 17 residues in the CDR3. Trimming pared 6 bases from V and 5 bases from J, leaving 26 bases between. The CDR3 bases are TGTGCCAGCAATGGTGGGTTGGCCAGACATGCAGGGGAGACCCAGTACTTC. This sequence encodes CASNGGLARHAGETQYF. Full variable domain (outside the CDR3, taken from reference TRBV5-8 and TRBJ2-5): EAGVTQSPTHLIKTRGQQATLRCSPISGHTSVYWYQQALGLGLQFLLWYDEGEERNRGNFPPRFSGRQFPNYSSELNVNALELEDSALYLCASNGGLARHAGETQYFGPGTRLLVL.

This clone came up once. The chain uses TRBV11-2 and TRBJ2-5, with 8 bases that match TRBD1. With V trimmed by 1 base and J by 4 bases, 5 bases remained unmatched. Looked up from germline, CDR1 is SGHAT and CDR2 is FQNNGV. The CDR3 spans 15 residues. Written as DNA, the CDR3 is TGTGCCAGCAGCTTAGTCGCGACAGGGGCAGAGACCCAGTACTTC. Encoded protein: CASSLVATGAETQYF.

This clone was found a few times. The chain recombines TRBV14 with TRBJ2-3, with 12 bases matching TRBD1. Germline lookup yields CDR1 SGHDN and CDR2 FVKESK. J gave up 6 bases and V 3 bases, and 10 bases lay outside the gene matches. The CDR3 extends over 17 amino acids. The CDR3 DNA reads as TGTGCCAGCAGCCATCTCCTCGGGACAGGGGGCAGGGATACGCAGTATTTT. Translated: CASSHLLGTGGRDTQYF.

This chain joins TRBV5-6 and TRBJ2-1, with a tentative D call TRBD2 (5 bases). V lost 3 bases and J 4 bases, leaving 14 bases between the germline ends. Germline-derived CDR1 and CDR2 are SGHDT and YYEEEE. The CDR3 runs to 15 residues. The DNA for the CDR3 is TGTGCCAGCAGCTCCCGTAAGGACTTGTACAATGAGCAGTTCTTC. Translation gives CASSSRKDLYNEQFF.

This clone has a handful of counts. The J gene is TRBJ1-2, the V gene TRBV5-1; TRBD1 agrees at 9 bases. Germline lookup yields CDR1 SGHRS and CDR2 YFSETQ. The CDR3 covers 16 residues. Germline trimming cut 0 bases from V and 1 base from J; bases unmatched to any gene: 4. The CDR3: CASSLADRGFNYGYTF. CDR3 bases: TGCGCCAGCAGCTTGGCGGACAGGGGATTTAACTATGGCTACACCTTC.

The rearrangement uses TRBV4-3 and TRBJ1-2; 12 bases map to TRBD1. With V trimmed by 2 bases and J by 6 bases, 13 bases remained unmatched. This CDR3 is 18 amino acids long. Germline V gene lookup returns CDR1 LGHNA and CDR2 YSLEER. The CDR3 region is CASSQMLPGGTGGDGYTF. CDR3 nucleotide sequence: TGCGCCAGCAGCCAAATGCTACCGGGGGGGACAGGGGGCGATGGCTACACCTTC.

This chain connects TRBV5-4 to TRBJ1-2, with a tentative D call TRBD1 (6 bases). Trimming removed 5 bases at V and 2 bases at J, with 13 bases between. This CDR3 contains 14 residues. Germline loops: CDR1 SGHNT, CDR2 YYREEE (reference sequence). This chain's CDR3 is CASSSRTANYGYTF. In nucleotides, the CDR3 is TGTGCCAGCAGTTCCCGGACAGCCAACTATGGCTACACCTTC.

The chain is built from TRBV21-1 and TRBJ2-1; TRBD1, the table's D call, lacks a check against the DNA. TRBV21-1 is a pseudogene. The CDR3 length is 14 residues. CDR3 nucleotides: TGTGCCAGCAGCAAAGGACAGGCCTACAATGAGCAGTTCTTC. Translating gives CASSKGQAYNEQFF.

The table lists this clone with a few counts. J is TRBJ2-7 and V is TRBV7-8, with D possibly TRBD1 on 6 matching bases. The CDR3 has 13 residues. The germline V and J ends were trimmed by 5 bases and 5 bases, with 13 bases remaining between them. Germline V lookup: CDR1 SGHVS, CDR2 FQNEAQ. The CDR3 region is CASSQRGGNEQYF. The CDR3 region has the DNA TGTGCCAGCAGCCAACGTGGGGGCAACGAGCAGTACTTC.

Written as DNA, the CDR3 is TGTGCCCGCACCCCCAGGAATCCTAACTATGGCTACACCTTC. This codes for CARTPRNPNYGYTF. The chain combines TRBV2 with TRBJ1-2; D is ambiguous. The length of the CDR3 is 14 residues. Germline CDR1 SNHLY, CDR2 FYNNEI. V lost 11 bases, J lost 0 bases, and 16 bases lay in between.

This clone was picked up one time. The chain recombines TRBV5-4 with TRBJ2-1, with 13 bases identical to TRBD2. The CDR3 spans 15 residues. The germline CDR1 and CDR2 sequences are SGHNT and YYREEE (reference sequence). V was clipped by 4 bases and J by 8 bases; unmatched bases: 6. This chain's CDR3 is CASSTGTSGNYEQFF. The CDR3 DNA reads TGTGCCAGCAGCACCGGGACTAGCGGGAACTATGAGCAGTTCTTC.

On this clone: One end of the junction is discordant with germline, which a read error may explain. The J gene is TRBJ2-2, the V gene TRBV7-7; 8 bases are shared with TRBD1. Germline V gene sequence: CDR1 SSHAT, CDR2 FNYEAQ (reference sequence). The CDR3 has 17 residues. The CDR3 nucleotides read TGTGCTAGCAGCCAATTCCTGACAGGGGTCGGGACCGGGGAGCTGTTTTTT. Its protein is CASSQFLTGVGTGELFF.

The chain combines TRBV11-3 with TRBJ1-2; possibly TRBD1 for D (5 bases). Germline loops: CDR1 SGHNT, CDR2 YENEEA. This CDR3 contains 14 residues. V lost 0 bases and J lost 7, with 12 bases in between. The CDR3 is CASSLESGSGGYTF. The CDR3 DNA is TGTGCCAGCAGCTTAGAGTCAGGGTCTGGTGGCTACACCTTC.

The gene calls are TRBV7-8 and TRBJ1-3; D unclear. Trimming stripped 5 bases from V and 1 base from J, with 15 bases between. The CDR3 totals 16 residues. Germline CDR1 SGHVS, CDR2 FQNEAQ. CDR3 residues: CASSEPRRMSGNTIYF. CDR3 DNA: TGTGCCAGCAGCGAACCCCGGAGGATGTCTGGAAACACCATATATTTT.

V gene TRBV7-3 combines with J gene TRBJ1-1, with D possibly being TRBD1 (6 bases). Germline CDR1 reads SGHTA; CDR2 reads FQGTGA. The CDR3 contains 12 residues. Trimming removed 6 bases at V and 7 bases at J, with 12 bases between. This CDR3 is CASSLRGSEAFF. CDR3 in DNA: TGTGCCAGCAGTCTTAGGGGGAGTGAAGCTTTCTTT.

The chain recombines TRBV5-1 with TRBJ1-2; 10 positions match TRBD1. In germline, CDR1 is SGHRS, CDR2 YFSETQ. CDR3 length equals 15 residues. J lost 3 bases, V lost 5 bases, and 7 bases had no gene match. CDR3 bases: TGCGCCAGCAGGCCCACCGGGACAGGGGACTATGGCTACACCTTC. This gives the protein CASRPTGTGDYGYTF.

V is TRBV6-1 and J is TRBJ2-7; D is ambiguous. V was clipped by 5 bases and J by 3 bases, with 17 bases between them. Germline V lookup: CDR1 MNHNS, CDR2 SASEGT. This CDR3 is 15 amino acids long. The CDR3 DNA reads as TGTGCCAGCAGTTCTTACCAAGCCCCCTACTACGAGCAGTACTTC. Translated, it gives CASSSYQAPYYEQYF.

This clone has just one count. The chain has TRBV10-3 and TRBJ2-7, with 11 bases lining up with TRBD1. The V segment lost 7 bases and the J segment 7 bases; nucleotides outside the gene matches: 12. CDR1 is ENHRY, CDR2 SYGVKD, per germline. The CDR3 length is 15 residues. The CDR3, as DNA: TGTGCCATCATGGGCCTGGGGACAGGGGGAAGAGAGCAGTACTTC. Translation gives CAIMGLGTGGREQYF.

This chain links TRBV7-2 with TRBJ1-2; possible D gene TRBD1, 6 bases. Germline lookup yields CDR1 SGHTA and CDR2 FQGNSA. V was pared by 5 bases and J by 2 bases, with 18 bases between. The CDR3 contains 16 residues. CDR3 residues: CASSKFNRENNYGYTF. CDR3 nucleotides: TGTGCCAGCAGCAAGTTTAACAGGGAAAACAACTATGGCTACACCTTC.

The chain carries TRBV10-1 and TRBJ2-7; the match to TRBD2 covers 12 bases. The CDR3 totals 13 residues. Germline V gene lookup returns CDR1 WNHNN and CDR2 SYGVQD (reference sequence). V was clipped by 4 bases and J by 6 bases; unmatched bases: 1. The CDR3 bases are TGCGCCAGCAGTGGGGGACTAGCGGGCGAGCAGTACTTC. Translated: CASSGGLAGEQYF.

The genes are TRBV14 and TRBJ2-1; D remains unclear. The CDR3 spans 13 residues. V was trimmed by 1 base and J by 12 bases, leaving 13 bases between them. The germline CDR1 and CDR2 sequences are SGHDN and FVKESK. CDR3: CASSQVRSAGQFF. CDR3 in DNA: TGTGCCAGCAGCCAAGTCCGAAGCGCTGGGCAGTTCTTC.

The V and J genes are TRBV11-2 and TRBJ2-1; 11 bases fit TRBD2. Germline V gene lookup returns CDR1 SGHAT and CDR2 FQNNGV. V dropped 2 bases and J dropped 5; count of bases not matched to a gene: 2. The CDR3 consists of 15 residues. The CDR3 loop reads CASSLHSGGDNEQFF. CDR3 sequence (DNA): TGTGCCAGCAGCTTACATAGCGGGGGGGACAATGAGCAGTTCTTC.

The table lists this clone with a count of one. The chain couples TRBV7-9 to TRBJ2-6; maybe TRBD1 (8 bases). The CDR3 length is 18 residues. Trimming pared 5 bases from V and 4 bases from J, leaving 21 bases between. Germline V gives CDR1 SEHNR, CDR2 FQNEAQ (reference sequence). The CDR3 spells CASSPGGRGRSGANVLTF. Written as DNA, the CDR3 is TGTGCCAGCAGCCCGGGGGGCAGGGGGCGTTCAGGGGCCAACGTCCTGACTTTC.

The chain carries TRBV9 and TRBJ2-4; D gene ambiguous. Germline V gene lookup returns CDR1 SGDLS and CDR2 YYNGEE. V lost 3 bases and J 2 bases, leaving 9 bases between the germline ends. CDR3 length: 14 residues. This CDR3 reads CASSASETKNIQYF. Here the CDR3 DNA reads TGTGCCAGCAGCGCAAGTGAGACCAAAAACATTCAGTACTTC.